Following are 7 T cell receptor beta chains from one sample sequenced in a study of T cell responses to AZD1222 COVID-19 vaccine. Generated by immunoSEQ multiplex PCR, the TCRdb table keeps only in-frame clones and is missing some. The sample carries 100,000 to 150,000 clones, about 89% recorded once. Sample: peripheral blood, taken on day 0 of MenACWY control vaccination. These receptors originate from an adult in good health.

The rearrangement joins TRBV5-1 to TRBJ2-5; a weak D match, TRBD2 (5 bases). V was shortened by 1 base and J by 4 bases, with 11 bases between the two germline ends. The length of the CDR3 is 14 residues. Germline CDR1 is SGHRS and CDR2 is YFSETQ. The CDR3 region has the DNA TGCGCCAGCAGCTTGACAGTTGCGGGAGAGACCCAGTACTTC. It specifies CASSLTVAGETQYF.

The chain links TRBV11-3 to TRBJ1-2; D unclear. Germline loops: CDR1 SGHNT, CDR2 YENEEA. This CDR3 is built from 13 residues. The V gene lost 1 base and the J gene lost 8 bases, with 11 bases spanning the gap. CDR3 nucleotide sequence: TGTGCCAGCAGCTTAGTTGGTTCTAGGGGCTACACCTTC. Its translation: CASSLVGSRGYTF.

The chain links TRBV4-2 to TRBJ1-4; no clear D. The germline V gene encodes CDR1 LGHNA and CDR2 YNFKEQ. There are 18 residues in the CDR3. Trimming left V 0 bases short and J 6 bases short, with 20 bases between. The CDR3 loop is CASSQDSAAGWPHEKLFF. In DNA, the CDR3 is TGTGCCAGCAGCCAAGATTCCGCTGCGGGGTGGCCTCATGAAAAACTGTTTTTT.

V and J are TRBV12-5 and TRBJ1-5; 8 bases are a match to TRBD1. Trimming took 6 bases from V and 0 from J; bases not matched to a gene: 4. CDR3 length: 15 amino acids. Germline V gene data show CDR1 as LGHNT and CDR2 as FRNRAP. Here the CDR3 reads CASGSTGDSNQPQHF. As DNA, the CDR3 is TGTGCTAGTGGCTCGACAGGGGATAGCAATCAGCCCCAGCATTTT.

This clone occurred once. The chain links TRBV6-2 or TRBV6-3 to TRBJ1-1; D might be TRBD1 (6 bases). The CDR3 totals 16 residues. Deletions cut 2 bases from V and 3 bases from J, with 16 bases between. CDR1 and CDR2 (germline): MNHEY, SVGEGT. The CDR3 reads CASSYDRLLRDTEAFF. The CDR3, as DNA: TGTGCCAGCAGTTACGACAGGCTGCTGAGGGACACTGAAGCTTTCTTT.

The CDR3 nucleotides read TGCGCCAGCAGCCAAGAGGGCAGTCCTCCTACGAGGCCCCAGTACTTC. Protein sequence: CASSQEGSPPTRPQYF. V is TRBV4-1 and J is TRBJ2-7; D is unclear. CDR1 and CDR2 from the germline V gene are MGHRA and YSYEKL. The CDR3 totals 16 residues. V lost 0 bases and J 10 bases, leaving 22 bases between the germline ends.

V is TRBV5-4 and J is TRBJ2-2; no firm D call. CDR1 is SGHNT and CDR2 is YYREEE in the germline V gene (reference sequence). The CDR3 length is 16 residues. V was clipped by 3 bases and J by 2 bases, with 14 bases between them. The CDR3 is CASSSRRAVNTGELFF. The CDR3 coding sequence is TGTGCCAGCAGCTCCCGGCGCGCCGTTAACACCGGGGAGCTGTTTTTT.